This TCR beta chain was recovered during a study of blood T cell repertoires in COVID-19. On the study more broadly: PBMCs, B-cell-depleted T cells, or T cells provided the cDNA or gDNA that made up the material.

On this clone: In the same sample, other DNA sequences code for this CDR3.

From germline, CDR1 is SQVTM and CDR2 ANQGSEA. The CDR3 runs to 14 residues. The V gene end was trimmed by 7 bases and the J gene end by 0 bases; junction bases not matched to a gene: 4. Study processing details: Nucleated cell counts were estimated from reference gene primer amplification. Some clones are missing from TCRdb's copy, which holds only in-frame ones; the method was immunoSEQ multiplex PCR. The DNA was the basis for D and trimming; V, J and clone size are from that table. The data show approximately 82,000 clones, about 81% seen once. V usage is TRBV29-1 and J usage is TRBJ2-3, with TRBD2 matching over 10 bases. The material sequenced was peripheral blood. The receptor's source is a human donor in a cohort sampled during active COVID-19. The CDR3 spells CSAETSGSTDTQYF. The CDR3 nucleotides read TGCAGCGCGGAGACTAGCGGGAGCACAGATACGCAGTATTTT.